The 15 T cell receptor beta chains given below trace back to one sample, sequenced in a study of spatial heterogeneity in lung cancer. The time point was: sample taken at primary tumor resection. Extraction of whole RNA from tumor, nontumor lung or frozen PBMC preceded unsorted sequencing. Via MiXCR, TCRdb re-called the 5' RACE reads, giving one row per CDR3 protein. This table holds around 92,000 distinct CDR3 sequences, less than 15% found once. This specimen was PBMCs, taken at surgery. These receptors were taken from a male donor with early-stage non-small cell lung cancer.

This clonotype is categorized as medium-sized. The CDR3 loop is CASSPEGQIYEQYF. CDR3 nucleotide sequence: TGTGCCAGCAGCCCAGAAGGCCAGATTTACGAGCAGTACTTC. This rearrangement joins TRBV7-9 to TRBJ2-7; D gene ambiguous. Germline V gene data show CDR1 as SEHNR and CDR2 as FQNEAQ (reference sequence). V was trimmed by 5 bases and J by 4 bases, leaving 15 bases between them. This CDR3 is built from 14 residues.

This clonotype was seen many times. This chain links TRBV23-1 with TRBJ1-1, with a possible D match to TRBD1 (5 bases). Being an ORF, TRBV23-1 has a function that is uncertain. Trimming pared 2 bases from V and 1 base from J, leaving 14 bases between. This CDR3 is 16 amino acids long. In nucleotides, the CDR3 is TGCGCCAGCAGTCAAGAAATGGGACGGAGGAACACTGAAGCTTTCTTT. It yields the protein CASSQEMGRRNTEAFF.

The gene calls are TRBV6-1 and TRBJ2-1; weak D call: TRBD2 (5 bases). Looked up from germline, CDR1 is MNHNS and CDR2 is SASEGT. This CDR3 is 15 amino acids long. V lost 6 bases to trimming and J lost 6 bases, with 18 bases between them. The DNA of the CDR3 is TGTGCCAGCAGACCCTGGGCCGGTGAGGGCAATGAGCAGTTCTTC. Protein: CASRPWAGEGNEQFF.

A few counts support this clonotype. The rearrangement joins TRBV28 to TRBJ2-7, with TRBD2 as a possible D gene (6 bases). V was pared by 0 bases and J by 3 bases, with 9 bases between. CDR1 and CDR2 from the germline V gene are MDHEN and SYDVKM. The CDR3 contains 14 residues. The CDR3 protein is CASSLWGRDYEQYF. DNA of the CDR3: TGTGCCAGCAGTTTATGGGGGCGGGACTACGAGCAGTACTTC.

A single count supports this clonotype. The rearrangement joins TRBV20-1 to TRBJ1-1; perhaps TRBD1 as D (5 bases). The V end was cut by 6 bases, the J end by 11 bases, with 22 bases between. CDR1 and CDR2 from the germline V gene are DFQATT and SNEGSKA (reference sequence). The CDR3 totals 13 residues. Here the CDR3 reads CSAVSPTDPGAFF. For the CDR3, the DNA is TGCAGTGCAGTGTCCCCGACAGACCCTGGGGCTTTCTTT.

J is TRBJ2-7 and V is TRBV7-9; TRBD1 might be the D (5 bases). Looked up from germline, CDR1 is SEHNR and CDR2 is FQNEAQ (reference sequence). V lost 3 bases and J lost 1, with 16 bases in between. The CDR3 is made up of 16 amino acids. CDR3: CASSFPTAGLSYEQYF. In nucleotides, the CDR3 is TGTGCCAGCAGCTTTCCTACGGCAGGGTTGTCCTACGAGCAGTACTTC.

The chain combines TRBV21-1 with TRBJ1-1. TRBV21-1 is an annotated pseudogene. The length of the CDR3 is 13 residues. The CDR3: CASSKGSNTEAFF. The CDR3 DNA reads TGTGCCAGCAGCAAGGGTTCTAACACTGAAGCTTTCTTT.

The V and J genes are TRBV5-1 and TRBJ2-7, with 9 bases that match TRBD2. Looked up from germline, CDR1 is SGHRS and CDR2 is YFSETQ. V was pared by 4 bases and J by 1 base, with 3 bases of the junction left unmatched. The CDR3 totals 14 residues. The CDR3 protein is CASSLAGRSYEQYF. In DNA form, the CDR3 reads TGCGCCAGCAGCCTAGCGGGAAGATCCTACGAGCAGTACTTC.

This clonotype was seen a handful of times. The chain employs TRBV29-1 and TRBJ2-2, with D tentatively TRBD2 (7 bases). The CDR3 is 14 residues long. The germline CDR1 and CDR2 sequences are SQVTM and ANQGSEA. V shed 7 bases and J shed 4 bases, with 16 bases lying between them. CDR3 sequence: CSARTGGRTGELFF. For the CDR3, the DNA is TGCAGCGCCCGGACGGGGGGCCGCACCGGGGAGCTGTTTTTT.

Concerning this clonotype: One end of the junction does not line up with germline, which may come from a read error. CDR3 sequence reads: CASSAADRISDF. The CDR3 region has the DNA TGTGCCAGCAGTGCGGCGGACAGAATCTCGGATTTT. The chain combines TRBV6-1 with TRBJ1-5; weak D call: TRBD1 (6 bases). This CDR3 spans 12 amino acids. Germline CDR1 and CDR2: MNHNS and SASEGT.

Remarks on this clonotype: The final CDR3 position lacks the conserved phenylalanine or tryptophan, pointing to a likely read error. CDR3 region: CASSLALLASEQFS. CDR3 DNA: TGTGCCAGCAGCTTAGCCCTACTAGCTAGTGAGCAGTTCTCC. This chain joins TRBV7-2 and TRBJ2-1, with D maybe TRBD2 (6 bases). V dropped 0 bases and J dropped 9 bases, with 12 bases sitting between them. The germline CDR1 and CDR2 sequences are SGHTA and FQGNSA. The CDR3 contains 14 residues.

The V gene is TRBV20-1, the J gene TRBJ2-2; D remains unclear. V lost 0 bases, J lost 1 base, and 15 bases lay in between. The CDR3 has 17 amino acids. Germline V gene data show CDR1 as DFQATT and CDR2 as SNEGSKA (reference sequence). The CDR3 DNA reads as TGCAGTGCTAGAGATCCGTCCGTAGCCGGGAACACCGGGGAGCTGTTTTTT. Amino acid sequence: CSARDPSVAGNTGELFF.

V is TRBV20-1 and J is TRBJ2-3; 7 bases agree with TRBD1. CDR3 length: 14 amino acids. Trimming took 5 bases from V and 2 from J; bases not matched to a gene: 7. Germline V gene sequence: CDR1 DFQATT, CDR2 SNEGSKA (reference sequence). The CDR3 reads CSASGQTHTDTQYF. In DNA form, the CDR3 reads TGCAGTGCTTCGGGACAGACCCACACAGATACGCAGTATTTT.

This clonotype was observed a handful of times. The rearrangement joins TRBV7-2 to TRBJ2-5; D gene unclear. This CDR3 region has 14 residues. V lost 5 bases and J 0 bases, leaving 10 bases between the germline ends. Germline values: CDR1 SGHTA, CDR2 FQGNSA. The CDR3 coding sequence is TGTGCCAGCAGCCTGCCGTTTTACCAAGAGACCCAGTACTTC. This encodes CASSLPFYQETQYF.

There are a few counts of this clonotype. The J gene is TRBJ1-5, the V gene TRBV7-9; the D is unclear. The germline V and J ends were trimmed by 0 bases and 5 bases, with 5 bases remaining between them. Germline-derived CDR1 and CDR2 are SEHNR and FQNEAQ (reference sequence). CDR3 length: 13 residues. The CDR3 DNA reads TGTGCCAGCAGCTTAGCGAGGGATCAGCCCCAGCATTTT. This translates into CASSLARDQPQHF.